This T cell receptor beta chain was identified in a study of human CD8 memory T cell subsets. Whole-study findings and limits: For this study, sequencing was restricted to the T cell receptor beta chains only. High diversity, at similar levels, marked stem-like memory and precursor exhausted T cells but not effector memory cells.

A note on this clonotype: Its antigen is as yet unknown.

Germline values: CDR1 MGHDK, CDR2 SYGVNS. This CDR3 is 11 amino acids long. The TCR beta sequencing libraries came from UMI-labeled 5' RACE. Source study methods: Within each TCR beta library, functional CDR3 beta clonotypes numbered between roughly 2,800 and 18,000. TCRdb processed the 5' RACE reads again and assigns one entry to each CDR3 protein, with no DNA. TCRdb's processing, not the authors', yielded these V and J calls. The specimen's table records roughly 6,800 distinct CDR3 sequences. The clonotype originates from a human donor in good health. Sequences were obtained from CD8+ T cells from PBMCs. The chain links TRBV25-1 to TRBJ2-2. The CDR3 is CASTITGELFF.